One sample yielded the 30 T cell receptor beta chains listed below, sequenced in a study of T cells in Graves' hyperthyroidism and ophthalmopathy (dated by TCRdb to the late 2010s). Library generation was performed with multiplex PCR. Sequencing relied on an Illumina HiSeq 2000. TCR beta CDR3 regions were amplified from RNA transcripts. For the first round of RT-PCR on the TCR CDR3, the HTBI primer set was used together with the Qiagen OneStep RT-PCR kit. The public reads were reprocessed in TCRdb via fastp at Q25 and MiXCR, keeping in-frame beta chains. For every CDR3 protein sequence, its rows merge into one entry that carries the most common genes and DNA. The sample yields 500,000 or so distinct CDR3 sequences; 17% were counted once. The ten biggest clones cover around 17% of the sample. Sequenced: blood. These TCRs come from a woman under 30 with Graves' ophthalmopathy.

This clonotype was observed at least ten times. The chain recombines TRBV7-2 with TRBJ2-2, with D unresolved. Trimming took off 3 bases at V and 7 bases at J, with 12 bases between the two ends. CDR1 is SGHTA and CDR2 is FQGNSA in the germline V gene. The CDR3 loop spans 14 amino acids. CDR3 sequence (DNA): TGTGCCAGCAGCTTCGGGCCGGAAAACGGGGAGCTGTTTTTT. This codes for CASSFGPENGELFF.

The V gene is TRBV19, the J gene TRBJ1-5; the match to TRBD1 covers 9 bases. CDR1 and CDR2 (germline): LNHDA, SQIVND (reference sequence). The CDR3 covers 15 residues. With 2 bases clipped from V and 7 bases from J, the junction kept 6 bases outside the gene matches. For the CDR3, the DNA is TGTGCCAGTAGTATATGGACAGGGGAGGAACAGCCCCAGCATTTT. Its protein product is CASSIWTGEEQPQHF.

The sample holds a few counts of this clonotype. The chain uses TRBV2 and TRBJ2-4; the D gene is possibly TRBD2 (6 bases). There are 15 residues in the CDR3. CDR1 and CDR2 from the germline V gene are SNHLY and FYNNEI. Trimming took 4 bases from V and 8 from J, leaving 18 bases between them. CDR3 region: CASSGLVGGGDIQYF. In DNA form, the CDR3 reads TGTGCCAGCAGTGGACTTGTGGGAGGCGGGGACATTCAGTACTTC.

This rearrangement joins TRBV7-8 to TRBJ2-2; tentatively, D is TRBD2 (6 bases). CDR1 SGHVS and CDR2 FQNEAQ come from the germline V gene. The CDR3 runs to 13 residues. V dropped 9 bases and J dropped 2 bases, with 10 bases sitting between them. CDR3 loop: CASGDSNTGELFF. The DNA of the CDR3 is TGTGCCAGTGGGGACTCTAACACCGGGGAGCTGTTTTTT.

A remark on this clonotype: With a much larger clone just one base away, this may be a read error. The conserved closing phenylalanine or tryptophan is absent in this CDR3, likely reflecting a read error. The rearrangement uses TRBV20-1 and TRBJ1-1; 7 bases map to TRBD1. Trimming took 3 bases from V and 5 from J; bases not matched to a gene: 9. The V gene's germline CDR1 is DFQATT and CDR2 SNEGSKA (reference sequence). The CDR3 loop spans 14 amino acids. CDR3 amino acids: CSARPGQSGTEAFL. The CDR3 nucleotides are TGCAGTGCTAGGCCGGGACAGTCTGGAACTGAAGCTTTCCTT.

In its sample, this clonotype was seen many times. V gene TRBV7-8 combines with J gene TRBJ1-1; TRBD1 matches at 9 bases. Germline V lookup: CDR1 SGHVS, CDR2 FQNEAQ. Trimming removed 6 bases from V and 4 bases from J; junction bases left unmatched: 6. The CDR3 extends over 14 amino acids. CDR3 loop: CASRTGGARTEAFF. CDR3 coding DNA: TGTGCCAGCAGAACAGGGGGCGCGCGCACTGAAGCTTTCTTT.

Only a few counts were recorded for this clonotype. The rearrangement links TRBV2 to TRBJ1-1; the D is unclear. Trimming took 10 bases from V and 4 from J, leaving 28 bases between them. Germline V CDR1 and CDR2: SNHLY, FYNNEI. The CDR3 runs to 17 residues. CDR3 DNA: TGTGCCACCCTTCGTGAAAGGGCTCCCAAGCTGGCCACTGAAGCTTTCTTT. It specifies CATLRERAPKLATEAFF.

This clonotype was observed many times. The chain is built from TRBV11-2 and TRBJ2-7; weak D call: TRBD2 (7 bases). Germline V gene data show CDR1 as SGHAT and CDR2 as FQNNGV. The CDR3 consists of 15 residues. With 1 base removed from V and 2 bases from J, the gap between germline ends came to 12 bases. The CDR3: CASSLGGGPTYEQYF. CDR3 coding DNA: TGTGCCAGCAGCTTAGGCGGGGGCCCAACCTACGAGCAGTACTTC.

The table lists this clonotype with a few counts. The chain carries TRBV30 and TRBJ2-3; 7 positions agree with TRBD2. The CDR3 contains 17 residues. CDR1 and CDR2 from the germline V gene are GTSNPN and SVGIG (reference sequence). V shed 0 bases, J shed 2 bases, and the junction held 11 bases outside the gene matches. The CDR3 DNA reads as TGTGCCTGGAGTGTGGGTCGGCTAGCGGTACTCACAGATACGCAGTATTTT. It specifies CAWSVGRLAVLTDTQYF.

A few counts support this clonotype. The chain employs TRBV4-1 and TRBJ2-7, with D perhaps TRBD1 (6 bases). V was cut by 0 bases and J by 3 bases, with 12 bases left in between. CDR1 MGHRA and CDR2 YSYEKL come from the germline V gene. CDR3 length equals 15 residues. The CDR3 protein is CASSQEDSSFYEQYF. In DNA, the CDR3 is TGCGCCAGCAGCCAAGAGGACAGCAGCTTCTACGAGCAGTACTTC.

This clonotype was seen a few times. This chain uses TRBV30 with TRBJ1-1, with unresolved D. The V and J ends lost 1 base and 1 base respectively, with 7 bases between them. The CDR3 has 13 amino acids. Germline V gene sequence: CDR1 GTSNPN, CDR2 SVGIG (reference sequence). The CDR3 is CAWSALRNTEAFF. DNA for the CDR3: TGTGCCTGGAGTGCGTTGCGGAACACTGAAGCTTTCTTT. Full variable domain (rest looked up from reference TRBV30 and TRBJ1-1): SQTIHQWPATLVQPVGSPLSLECTVEGTSNPNLYWYRQAAGRGLQLLFYSVGIGQISSEVPQNLSASRPQDRQFILSSKKLLLSDSGFYLCAWSALRNTEAFFGQGTRLTVV.

There are a few counts of this clonotype. The chain joins TRBV13 to TRBJ2-6, with TRBD2 identical over 8 bases. J lost 2 bases, V lost 0 bases, and 12 bases had no gene match. This CDR3 region has 20 residues. Germline V gene data show CDR1 as PRHDT and CDR2 as FYEKMQ (reference sequence). The CDR3 protein is CASSLGPSGLKLAGANVLTF. In DNA form, the CDR3 reads TGTGCCAGCAGCTTAGGTCCTAGCGGGCTTAAACTGGCTGGGGCCAACGTCCTGACTTTC.

This chain connects TRBV4-1 to TRBJ2-1, with TRBD2 matching 11 bases. The V and J ends lost 1 base and 10 bases, in that order; junction bases with no gene match: 3. CDR3 size: 14 residues. Germline CDR1 and CDR2: MGHRA and YSYEKL. CDR3 in DNA: TGCGCCAGCAGCCAAGTGACTAGCGGGAAAGAGCAGTTCTTC. Translation gives CASSQVTSGKEQFF.

This clonotype was recorded at least ten times. The chain couples TRBV30 to TRBJ2-7; TRBD1 matches at 7 bases. J gave up 3 bases and V 7 bases, and 9 bases lay outside the gene matches. CDR3 size: 13 residues. The germline CDR1 and CDR2 sequences are GTSNPN and SVGIG (reference sequence). CDR3 bases: TGTGCCTTCAACAGGGGAAGGGTCTACGAGCAGTACTTC. Amino acid sequence: CAFNRGRVYEQYF. The variable domain in full, completed from reference TRBV30 and TRBJ2-7, reads SQTIHQWPATLVQPVGSPLSLECTVEGTSNPNLYWYRQAAGRGLQLLFYSVGIGQISSEVPQNLSASRPQDRQFILSSKKLLLSDSGFYLCAFNRGRVYEQYFGPGTRLTVT.

This clonotype was found a few times. The chain links TRBV7-2 to TRBJ1-6; D call uncertain. This CDR3 is built from 15 residues. CDR1 is SGHTA, CDR2 FQGNSA, per germline. The V gene lost 5 bases and the J gene lost 6 bases, with 14 bases spanning the gap. The CDR3 DNA sequence: TGTGCCAGCAGCGCCCAAGGGAGGACTAATTCACCCCTCCACTTT. Translation: CASSAQGRTNSPLHF.

J is TRBJ2-1 and V is TRBV4-3; the D is unclear. This CDR3 spans 15 amino acids. V shed 4 bases and J shed 4 bases, with 14 bases lying between them. The germline V gene has CDR1 LGHNA and CDR2 YSLEER. CDR3 amino acids: CASSPAPRGYNEQFF. In DNA, the CDR3 is TGCGCCAGCAGCCCGGCTCCACGTGGATACAATGAGCAGTTCTTC.

This clonotype was counted many times. This chain links TRBV30 with TRBJ1-4, with a weak D call TRBD1 (6 bases). The V end lost 4 bases, the J end lost 8 bases, and 14 bases lay between the germline ends. The CDR3 consists of 13 residues. Germline loops: CDR1 GTSNPN, CDR2 SVGIG (reference sequence). This CDR3 reads CAWTGDFEEKLFF. The CDR3 nucleotides read TGTGCCTGGACAGGGGATTTCGAGGAAAAACTGTTTTTT.

A few counts support this clonotype. V gene TRBV7-9 combines with J gene TRBJ1-3, with TRBD1 identical over 8 bases. Per the germline V gene, CDR1 is SEHNR and CDR2 is FQNEAQ (reference sequence). Unmatched junction bases numbered 1, after V lost 5 bases and J lost 1 base. CDR3 size: 14 residues. The CDR3 is CASSRDRSGNTIYF. The CDR3 coding sequence is TGTGCCAGCAGCCGGGACAGGTCTGGAAACACCATATATTTT. The whole variable domain, filled in from reference TRBV7-9 and TRBJ1-3, reads DTGVSQNPRHKITKRGQNVTFRCDPISEHNRLYWYRQTLGQGPEFLTYFQNEAQLEKSRLLSDRFSAERPKGSFSTLEIQRTEQGDSAMYLCASSRDRSGNTIYFGEGSWLTVV.

This clonotype came up many times. This chain joins TRBV20-1 and TRBJ2-1; possible D gene TRBD2, 6 bases. CDR1 is DFQATT and CDR2 is SNEGSKA in the germline V gene (reference sequence). The CDR3 covers 15 residues. V lost 4 bases and J 4 bases, leaving 17 bases between the germline ends. CDR3 protein: CSAKGVEGKYNEQFF. The CDR3 DNA reads TGCAGTGCTAAAGGTGTGGAGGGCAAGTACAATGAGCAGTTCTTC.

The count of this clonotype is one. The chain is built from TRBV2 and TRBJ2-7; the D is unclear. Germline CDR1 and CDR2: SNHLY and FYNNEI. With 4 bases removed from V and 2 bases from J, the gap between germline ends came to 6 bases. This CDR3 is 12 amino acids long. For the CDR3, the DNA is TGTGCCAGCAGTGGAGAAACCTACGAGCAGTACTTC. Translation gives CASSGETYEQYF.

The table lists this clonotype with a few counts. The chain combines TRBV2 with TRBJ2-2, with 8 bases aligning to TRBD2. CDR3 length: 16 residues. With V trimmed by 4 bases and J by 4 bases, 8 bases remained unmatched. Per the germline V gene, CDR1 is SNHLY and CDR2 is FYNNEI. The CDR3 nucleotides read TGTGCCAGCAGTGCGGGACTAGGCGTTCGCACCGGGGAGCTGTTTTTT. Translating gives CASSAGLGVRTGELFF.

Only a few counts were recorded for this clonotype. The chain links TRBV10-3 to TRBJ2-1; 7 nucleotides agree with TRBD2. The germline V gene encodes CDR1 ENHRY and CDR2 SYGVKD. With 7 bases clipped from V and 2 bases from J, the junction kept 8 bases outside the gene matches. The CDR3 spans 15 residues. The CDR3 spells CAIKGPGTTYNEQFF. Written as DNA, the CDR3 is TGTGCCATCAAGGGGCCCGGGACTACCTACAATGAGCAGTTCTTC.

There are many counts of this clonotype. The rearrangement joins TRBV2 to TRBJ1-2, with a weak D call TRBD1 (5 bases). Germline-derived CDR1 and CDR2 are SNHLY and FYNNEI. The V and J ends lost 9 bases and 4 bases respectively, with 12 bases between them. The CDR3 has 12 residues. The chain's CDR3 is CASSGRRYGYTF. The CDR3 nucleotides are TGTGCCAGTTCGGGACGGCGCTATGGCTACACCTTC.

This clonotype appeared a single time. It may be a read error: a sequence one base away is much more abundant. The chain employs TRBV10-3 and TRBJ1-1; TRBD1 matches at 7 bases. The V gene's germline CDR1 is ENHRY and CDR2 SYGVKD. CDR3 length equals 17 residues. The CDR3, as DNA: TGTGCCATCGGTGAGTATTTCTACAGGGGAGGGAACACTGAAGCTTTCTTT. Amino acid sequence: CAIGEYFYRGGNTEAFF.

This clonotype was seen at least ten times. The chain combines TRBV12-3 or TRBV12-4 with TRBJ1-1; D is ambiguous. The CDR3 sequence is 14 residues long. Trimming stripped 3 bases from V and 0 bases from J, with 8 bases between. The chain's CDR3 is CASSFGDLNTEAFF. The CDR3 DNA reads TGTGCCAGCAGTTTTGGAGATTTGAACACTGAAGCTTTCTTT.

The chain links TRBV18 to TRBJ2-4; no firm D call. The CDR3 is 15 amino acids. Trimming shortened V by 6 bases and J by 0 bases, and 12 bases separated the two germline ends. Germline V gene sequence: CDR1 KGHSH, CDR2 LQKENI. CDR3 in DNA: TGTGCCAGCTCTACCCCCGAGTTAGCCAAAAACATTCAGTACTTC. Protein sequence: CASSTPELAKNIQYF.

This clonotype was picked up many times. This sequence joins TRBV20-1 and TRBJ2-1; possible D gene TRBD1, 6 bases. The germline V gene encodes CDR1 DFQATT and CDR2 SNEGSKA (reference sequence). This CDR3 is 13 amino acids long. Trimming took off 8 bases at V and 3 bases at J, with 14 bases between the two ends. The CDR3 region is CSPQGRNYNEQFF. Here the CDR3 DNA reads TGCAGTCCACAGGGTAGGAACTACAATGAGCAGTTCTTC.

This clonotype appeared many times. This chain joins TRBV18 and TRBJ1-1; no firm D call. The V and J ends lost 5 bases and 1 base respectively, with 5 bases between them. Germline loops: CDR1 KGHSH, CDR2 LQKENI. The CDR3 extends over 12 amino acids. Written as DNA, the CDR3 is TGTGCCAGCTCAGCCTGGAACACTGAAGCTTTCTTT. Translating gives CASSAWNTEAFF.

At least ten counts were recorded for this clonotype. The gene calls are TRBV12-3 or TRBV12-4 and TRBJ2-2; the match to TRBD2 covers 7 bases. This CDR3 has 22 residues. The V segment lost 2 bases and the J segment 2 bases; nucleotides outside the gene matches: 23. The CDR3 loop reads CASSLPPSGTYQRALNTGELFF. For the CDR3, the DNA is TGTGCCAGCAGTTTACCCCCCAGCGGGACCTACCAAAGGGCCCTCAACACCGGGGAGCTGTTTTTT.

This clonotype was recorded many times. The J gene is TRBJ1-2, the V gene TRBV18; D is undetermined. Trimming cost V 3 bases and J 8 bases, with 10 bases left between them. The CDR3 has 12 amino acids. CDR1 and CDR2 (germline): KGHSH, LQKENI. CDR3 sequence (DNA): TGTGCCAGCTCACCGTCCGAGGGCGGCTACACCTTC. Amino acid sequence: CASSPSEGGYTF.